These 7 T cell receptor beta chains came from one sample sequenced in a study of blood T cells in healthy people across ages. Primed by a sample-barcoded 5' primer and a J-beta primer mix, a second PCR proceeded for about 7 to 11 cycles. TCRdb recomputed calls from the 5' RACE reads with MiXCR, one row per CDR3 protein. The sample lists over a million distinct CDR3 sequences, approximately 25% occurring once. These data also featured in a second study, about T cells of mothers and their children.

The sequenced sample was blood. These receptors were taken from a girl aged 2-10 years in good health.

This clonotype was counted between two and nine times. The chain links TRBV20-1 to TRBJ2-7; perhaps TRBD2 as D (6 bases). The CDR3 has 13 amino acids. The V end lost 5 bases, the J end lost 5 bases, and 16 bases lay between the germline ends. Germline loops: CDR1 DFQATT, CDR2 SNEGSKA (reference sequence). The CDR3 region has the DNA TGCAGTGCTCGAACACTTGGGGAGGACGAGCAGTACTTC. Its protein product is CSARTLGEDEQYF.

This clonotype was detected a few times. The CDR3, as DNA: TGCGCCAGCAGGCGACTAGCGGGAGCGGAGACCCAGTACTTC. It specifies CASRRLAGAETQYF. The chain uses TRBV5-1 and TRBJ2-5; the match to TRBD2 covers 12 bases. The CDR3 has 14 residues. Germline V gives CDR1 SGHRS, CDR2 YFSETQ. V lost 5 bases and J lost 5; bases outside the gene matches: 4. The variable domain in full, with the rest retrieved from reference TRBV5-1 and TRBJ2-5, is KAGVTQTPRYLIKTRGQQVTLSCSPISGHRSVSWYQQTPGQGLQFLFEYFSETQRNKGNFPGRFSGRQFSNSRSEMNVSTLELGDSALYLCASRRLAGAETQYFGPGTRLLVL.

Notes on this clonotype: At one boundary the junction diverges from the germline segment, which might be a read error. This sequence joins TRBV18 and TRBJ2-5, with 7 bases matching TRBD2. Judging by the DNA end, TRBJ2-1 fits better; the J call may be wrong. In germline, CDR1 is KGHSH, CDR2 LQKENI. The CDR3 has 16 amino acids. This chain's CDR3 is CASSPWREPNYNGQFF. CDR3 nucleotides: TGTGCCAGCTCACCTTGGCGGGAGCCTAACTACAATGGGCAGTTCTTC.

This clonotype came up a few times. This sequence joins TRBV3-1 and TRBJ2-1; D is uncertain. Between the trimmed V and J ends, which lost 2 bases and 7 bases, there was a span of 9 bases. This CDR3 has 13 amino acids. Germline V gives CDR1 LGHDT, CDR2 YNNKEL (reference sequence). This chain's CDR3 is CASSQSMENEQFF. The CDR3 DNA sequence: TGTGCCAGCAGCCAATCAATGGAGAATGAGCAGTTCTTC.

The table lists this clonotype with a few counts. V and J are TRBV6-6 and TRBJ2-1; maybe TRBD2 (6 bases). The germline gives CDR1 MNHNY, CDR2 SVGAGI (reference sequence). The CDR3 length is 12 residues. V was trimmed by 7 bases and J by 10 bases, leaving 14 bases between them. CDR3 sequence reads: CASTGTLREQFF. In nucleotides, the CDR3 is TGTGCCAGCACCGGGACTTTAAGGGAGCAGTTCTTC.

This chain joins TRBV20-1 and TRBJ2-1; D gene unclear. Germline V lookup: CDR1 DFQATT, CDR2 SNEGSKA (reference sequence). V lost 0 bases and J lost 8, with 5 bases in between. The CDR3 has 11 amino acids. DNA of the CDR3: TGCAGTGCTAGAGATTTGTATGAGCAGTTCTTC. It encodes CSARDLYEQFF.

On this clonotype: A read error may account for a junction end that differs from germline. CDR3 coding DNA: TGTGCTAGCAGCTTAGCGCGGACAGGGTTCGGGGAGACCCAGTACTTC. Protein product: CASSLARTGFGETQYF. This chain uses TRBV7-7 with TRBJ2-5, with 8 nucleotides matching TRBD1. CDR3 length: 16 residues. Germline V gene data show CDR1 as SSHAT and CDR2 as FNYEAQ (reference sequence).